This T cell receptor (beta chain) came from a study of T cell clonotyping in hematopoietic cell transplantation. As to this clone: Its antigen is undetermined.

Generated by immunoSEQ multiplex PCR, the TCRdb table keeps only in-frame clones and is missing some. The sample holds 69,000 or so clones, about 93% seen once. This CDR3 has 11 residues. Per the germline V gene, CDR1 is SGHRS and CDR2 is YFSETQ. V trimming: 3 bases; J trimming: 10 bases; junction bases outside the gene matches: 4. The study, taken as a whole, reports: CD4 and CD8 repertoire contributions could not be separated without sorting. Graft donor and pretransplant recipient Inverse Simpson Index values predicted broader posttransplant TCR diversity. After transplant, recipient diversity fell while pathologically expanded clonotypes grew through day 180.

The specimen was peripheral blood mononuclear cells. V usage is TRBV5-1 and J usage is TRBJ2-7; the match to TRBD1 covers 7 bases. This receptor was obtained from a man over 45 in good health. Some clones in this sample may be carry-over from other donors' samples. The CDR3 reads CASSYRGAQYF. The CDR3 coding sequence is TGCGCCAGCAGCTACAGGGGAGCCCAGTACTTC.